This is a list of T cell receptor beta chains from one sample in a study of shared clonotypes between healthy human individuals. Only in-frame clones appear in the TCRdb table, and some are missing; sequencing was by immunoSEQ multiplex PCR. This sample has approximately 810,000 clones; nearly 95% occur once, and the top ten carry nearly 25%. Sample: naive CD8+ T cells sorted from blood. The receptors were gathered from a man aged 25-40 years in good health. CDR3s include the opening cysteine and the closing phenylalanine or tryptophan. The D gene is left open where the match is weak. Clone size, where shown, is once, few, many, or a class for clones that have expanded.

size | J | V | D | CDR3 | DNA
NA | TRBJ2-2 | TRBV5-4 | TRBD1 | CASSPGTGVTGELFF | TGTGCCAGCAGCCCCGGGACAGGGGTAACCGGGGAGCTGTTTTTT
NA | TRBJ1-2 | TRBV27 | NA | CASSELTDPTPYGYTF | TGTGCCAGCAGTGAACTGACGGACCCGACCCCTTATGGCTACACCTTC
NA | TRBJ2-1 | TRBV15 | NA | CATSRGSEAYNEQFF | TGTGCCACCAGCAGAGGGTCGGAGGCCTACAATGAGCAGTTCTTC
NA | TRBJ2-3 | TRBV7-9 | TRBD1 | CASSHRTGGTDTQYF | TGTGCCAGCAGCCACCGGACAGGGGGCACAGATACGCAGTATTTT
NA | TRBJ2-2 | TRBV14 | NA | CASSQDIRTDGELFF | TGTGCCAGCAGCCAAGATATCCGTACTGACGGGGAGCTGTTTTTT
NA | TRBJ2-1 | TRBV5-1 | NA | CASSLDQQGLDEQFF | TGCGCCAGCAGCTTGGACCAACAGGGTCTAGATGAGCAGTTCTTC
NA | TRBJ1-3 | TRBV29-1 | NA | CSVEDQWEPGNTIYF | TGCAGCGTTGAAGATCAGTGGGAACCTGGAAACACCATATATTTT
NA | TRBJ1-2 | TRBV9 | TRBD1 | CASSGGGQTPYLDGYTF | TGTGCCAGCAGCGGTGGGGGACAGACCCCCTATTTGGACGGCTACACCTTC
once | TRBJ2-3 | TRBV11-2 | NA | CASSFTQISTDTQYF | TGTGCCAGCAGCTTTACCCAGATAAGCACAGATACGCAGTATTTT
NA | TRBJ2-1 | TRBV7-9 | NA | CASANRRVHANEQFF | TGTGCCAGCGCCAATCGGAGGGTTCACGCCAATGAGCAGTTCTTC
NA | TRBJ2-7 | TRBV11-2 | NA | CASSLGREQYF | TGTGCCAGCAGCTTAGGTCGCGAGCAGTACTTC
NA | TRBJ2-7 | TRBV27 | NA | CASSLSVDRIRQDEQYF | TGTGCCAGCAGTTTATCGGTAGACAGGATCAGACAGGACGAGCAGTACTTC
NA | TRBJ2-4 | TRBV19 | NA | CASSIVWPGIQYF | TGTGCCAGTAGTATAGTGTGGCCCGGCATTCAGTACTTC
NA | TRBJ2-1 | TRBV28 | TRBD2 | CASSGELAGRYNEQFF | TGTGCCAGCAGCGGAGAACTAGCGGGCAGATACAATGAGCAGTTCTTC
NA | TRBJ2-1 | TRBV5-4 | TRBD1 | CASSLSIGGAYEQFF | TGTGCCAGCAGCTTGTCGATAGGGGGCGCCTATGAGCAGTTCTTC
NA | TRBJ2-3 | TRBV5-5 | NA | CASSADLLGTPDTQYF | TGTGCCAGCAGCGCGGACCTCCTTGGCACCCCAGATACGCAGTATTTT
NA | TRBJ2-7 | TRBV7-9 | NA | CASSSSGVLNYEQYF | TGTGCCAGCAGCTCTTCCGGGGTTCTGAACTACGAGCAGTACTTC